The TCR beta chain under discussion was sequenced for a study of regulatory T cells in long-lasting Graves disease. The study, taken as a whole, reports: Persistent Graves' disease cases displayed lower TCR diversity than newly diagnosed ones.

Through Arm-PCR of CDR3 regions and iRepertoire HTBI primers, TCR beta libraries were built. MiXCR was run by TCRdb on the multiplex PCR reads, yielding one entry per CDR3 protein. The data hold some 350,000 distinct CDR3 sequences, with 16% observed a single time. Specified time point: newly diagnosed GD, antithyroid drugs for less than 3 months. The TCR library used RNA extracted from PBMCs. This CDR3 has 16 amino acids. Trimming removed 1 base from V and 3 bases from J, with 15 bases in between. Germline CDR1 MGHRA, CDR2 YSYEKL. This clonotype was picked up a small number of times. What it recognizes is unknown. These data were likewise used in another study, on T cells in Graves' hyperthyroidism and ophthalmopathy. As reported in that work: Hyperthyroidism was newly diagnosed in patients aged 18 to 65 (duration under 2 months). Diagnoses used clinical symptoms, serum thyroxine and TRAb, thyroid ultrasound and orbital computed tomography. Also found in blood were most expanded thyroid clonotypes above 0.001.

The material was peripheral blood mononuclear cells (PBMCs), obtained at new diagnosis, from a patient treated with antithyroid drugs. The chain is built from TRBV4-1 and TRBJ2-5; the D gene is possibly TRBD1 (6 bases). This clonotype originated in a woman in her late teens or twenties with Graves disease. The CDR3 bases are TGCGCCAGCAGCCAAGGGGTCCGGACAGACAAAGAGACCCAGTACTTC. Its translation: CASSQGVRTDKETQYF.